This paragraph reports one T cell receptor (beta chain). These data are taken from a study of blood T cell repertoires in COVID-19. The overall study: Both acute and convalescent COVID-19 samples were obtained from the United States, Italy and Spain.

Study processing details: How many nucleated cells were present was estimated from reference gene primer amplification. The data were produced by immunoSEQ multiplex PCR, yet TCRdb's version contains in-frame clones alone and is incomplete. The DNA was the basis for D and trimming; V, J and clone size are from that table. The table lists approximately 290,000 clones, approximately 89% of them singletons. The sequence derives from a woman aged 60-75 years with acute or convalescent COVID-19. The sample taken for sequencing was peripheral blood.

The CDR3 sequence is CASSLAQNNEKLFF. The CDR3 DNA is TGTGCCAGCAGCTTAGCACAGAATAATGAAAAACTGTTTTTT. This rearrangement joins TRBV7-9 to TRBJ1-4, with D unresolved. V lost 0 bases and J lost 4, with 6 bases in between. CDR1 SEHNR and CDR2 FQNEAQ come from the germline V gene (reference sequence). The CDR3 is 14 residues long.